These 28 T cell receptor beta chains originate from one sample sequenced in a study of T cell responses to AZD1222 COVID-19 vaccine (dated by TCRdb to the early 2020s). The time point label of this sample denotes: about 28 days (+/-7) after the second vaccine dose. Library preparation used the immunoSEQ multiplex PCR assay. TCRdb holds this immuneACCESS table with in-frame rearrangements only. Some clones are missing; in checked studies, unresolved V genes explain under half, and the rest has no known cause. The sample table shows 150,000 to 200,000 clones, and just over 90% are seen once. Around 1.3% of the sample lies in the top ten. The sequences come from peripheral blood, collected 28 days after the second AZD1222 dose. All receptors come from an adult who received the AZD1222 COVID-19 vaccine.

This chain uses TRBV28 with TRBJ2-7; the D is unclear. The CDR3 runs to 16 residues. The germline gives CDR1 MDHEN, CDR2 SYDVKM. V shed 3 bases and J shed 5 bases, with 20 bases lying between them. This CDR3 reads CASSFTRVSVRDEQYF. For the CDR3, the DNA is TGTGCCAGCAGTTTCACCAGAGTCTCGGTGCGAGACGAGCAGTACTTC.

Only a few counts were recorded for this clone. The chain combines TRBV3-1 (or the pseudogene TRBV3-2) with TRBJ1-2, with 7 bases that match TRBD1. Losses at the gene ends were 2 bases for V and 2 bases for J; bases not matched to a gene: 2. There are 14 residues in the CDR3. Germline assignment: CDR1 LGHDT and CDR2 YNNKEL (reference sequence). The CDR3 bases are TGTGCCAGCAGCCAATTGGACAGGAACTATGGCTACACCTTC. This translates into CASSQLDRNYGYTF.

V is TRBV4-3 and J is TRBJ1-1, with TRBD1 as a possible D gene (5 bases). Trimming took 0 bases from V and 4 from J, leaving 12 bases between them. CDR1 is LGHNA and CDR2 is YSLEER in the germline V gene. The CDR3 length is 15 residues. For the CDR3, the DNA is TGCGCCAGCAGCCAAGATGGCAGGGTTGGCACTGAAGCTTTCTTT. It yields the protein CASSQDGRVGTEAFF.

The chain links TRBV2 to TRBJ2-2; D remains ambiguous. Per germline, CDR1 SNHLY and CDR2 FYNNEI. The CDR3 is 14 residues long. Trimming took off 5 bases at V and 1 base at J, with 8 bases between the two ends. CDR3 amino acids: CASSPHRNTGELFF. CDR3 sequence (DNA): TGTGCCAGCAGTCCACACAGGAACACCGGGGAGCTGTTTTTT.

CDR3 DNA sequence: TGTGCCAGCAGCCAAGGGGACAGAGCCGACCAAGAGACCCAGTACTTC. It codes for CASSQGDRADQETQYF. The gene calls are TRBV3-1 (or the pseudogene TRBV3-2) and TRBJ2-5; 7 bases map to TRBD1. Germline loops: CDR1 LGHDT, CDR2 YNNKEL (reference sequence). The V gene end was trimmed by 1 base and the J gene end by 0 bases; junction bases not matched to a gene: 5. CDR3 length: 16 residues.

J is TRBJ2-1 and V is TRBV10-3, with D possibly called TRBD1 or TRBD2 (5 bases each). This CDR3 is 13 amino acids long. Trimming removed 5 bases from V and 6 bases from J, with 11 bases in between. Germline lookup yields CDR1 ENHRY and CDR2 SYGVKD. The CDR3 sequence: CAISWGGGNEQFF. CDR3 nucleotides: TGTGCCATCAGTTGGGGCGGAGGCAATGAGCAGTTCTTC.

The rearrangement joins TRBV5-1 to TRBJ1-1, with a weak D call TRBD1 (5 bases). Germline CDR1 is SGHRS and CDR2 is YFSETQ. CDR3 length equals 16 residues. Trimming cost V 3 bases and J 2 bases, with 17 bases left between them. The CDR3 spells CASSWNLQDLNTEAFF. The CDR3 DNA reads as TGCGCCAGCAGCTGGAACCTACAGGACCTTAACACTGAAGCTTTCTTT.

The chain employs TRBV7-2 and TRBJ2-2; D could derive from TRBD1 or TRBD2 (5 bases each). The CDR3 is made up of 14 amino acids. The V gene's germline CDR1 is SGHTA and CDR2 FQGNSA. V shed 5 bases and J shed 5 bases, with 12 bases lying between them. CDR3 sequence reads: CASSPEGRTGELFF. The CDR3 coding sequence is TGTGCCAGCAGCCCAGAGGGGCGAACCGGGGAGCTGTTTTTT.

The chain links TRBV10-2 to TRBJ2-5; maybe TRBD2 (7 bases). Germline V gene lookup returns CDR1 WSHSY and CDR2 SAAADI. V was pared by 6 bases and J by 3 bases, with 23 bases between. This CDR3 region has 17 residues. The CDR3 DNA reads as TGCGCCAGCAGGGAGCGGTGGGGGGGCGGTAAGAAAGAGACCCAGTACTTC. It is translated as CASRERWGGGKKETQYF.

The chain joins TRBV7-5 to TRBJ1-4; TRBD1 reflects the table's D call only, with no check against the DNA. TRBV7-5 constitutes a pseudogene. The CDR3 loop spans 15 amino acids. CDR3 residues: CARSSLDRGNEKLFF. The CDR3 coding sequence is TGTGCCAGAAGCTCCCTCGACAGGGGAAATGAAAAACTGTTTTTT.

CDR3 coding DNA: TGTGCCAGCAAGCGTCGGGAGGCAGGAGCTTTCTTT. Residues: CASKRREAGAFF. V usage is TRBV2 and J usage is TRBJ1-1; D is uncertain. This CDR3 has 12 amino acids. The germline V gene has CDR1 SNHLY and CDR2 FYNNEI. Trimming stripped 7 bases from V and 10 bases from J, with 16 bases between.

The chain has TRBV10-1 and TRBJ2-1; 7 bases map to TRBD1. V was clipped by 8 bases and J by 3 bases; unmatched bases: 10. This CDR3 contains 15 residues. Germline CDR1 and CDR2: WNHNN and SYGVQD (reference sequence). The CDR3 is CASRDNRGSYNEQFF. The DNA of the CDR3 is TGCGCCAGCCGAGACAACAGGGGAAGCTACAATGAGCAGTTCTTC.

CDR3 sequence reads: CASSLLTTYNEQFF. CDR3 DNA: TGTGCCAGCAGTTTACTGACGACATACAATGAGCAGTTCTTC. The V and J genes are TRBV27 and TRBJ2-1; no firm D call. V was trimmed by 2 bases and J by 4 bases, leaving 9 bases between them. The CDR3 totals 14 residues. Germline V gene sequence: CDR1 MNHEY, CDR2 SMNVEV (reference sequence).

This clone was counted once. DNA for the CDR3: TGCGCCAGCAGATCGGGGCCGGGGGACACTGAAGCTTTCTTT. Residues: CASRSGPGDTEAFF. The V call is TRBV10-2, the J call TRBJ1-1; maybe TRBD1 (5 bases). This CDR3 region has 14 residues. Germline V gives CDR1 WSHSY, CDR2 SAAADI. V lost 6 bases and J 3 bases, leaving 14 bases between the germline ends.

This clone has a single count. This sequence joins TRBV6-6 and TRBJ2-1, with 15 bases aligning to TRBD2. Unmatched junction bases numbered 4, after V lost 6 bases and J lost 4 bases. CDR1 and CDR2 from the germline V gene are MNHNY and SVGAGI (reference sequence). The CDR3 spans 16 residues. The CDR3 nucleotides are TGTGCCAGCAGCCCCGGACTAGCGGGGGGGTACAATGAGCAGTTCTTC. Translated: CASSPGLAGGYNEQFF.

This clone was seen once. V and J are TRBV19 and TRBJ1-5; D is unclear. The V gene's germline CDR1 is LNHDA and CDR2 SQIVND (reference sequence). The germline V and J ends were trimmed by 1 base and 9 bases, with 16 bases remaining between them. CDR3 length: 15 amino acids. The CDR3, as DNA: TGTGCCAGTAGTATAGGCTATTCTCGGGGATGGCCCCAGCATTTT. Protein sequence: CASSIGYSRGWPQHF.

The chain couples TRBV7-9 to TRBJ2-6; D is unclear. V lost 5 bases and J 3 bases, leaving 8 bases between the germline ends. The CDR3 spans 14 residues. Germline V gives CDR1 SEHNR, CDR2 FQNEAQ (reference sequence). The CDR3 DNA follows: TGTGCCAGCAGCCCCCGCCTTGGGGCCAACGTCCTGACTTTC. As protein: CASSPRLGANVLTF. Based on the CDR3 plus reference TRBV7-9 and TRBJ2-6, the full variable domain is DTGVSQNPRHKITKRGQNVTFRCDPISEHNRLYWYRQTLGQGPEFLTYFQNEAQLEKSRLLSDRFSAERPKGSFSTLEIQRTEQGDSAMYLCASSPRLGANVLTFGAGSRLTVL.

The V gene is TRBV7-2, the J gene TRBJ1-1; possible D gene TRBD1, 6 bases. This CDR3 has 16 residues. Trimming took off 1 base at V and 1 base at J, with 13 bases between the two ends. From germline, CDR1 is SGHTA and CDR2 FQGNSA. DNA for the CDR3: TGTGCCAGCAGCTTAGGGTTCGACAGGTGGAACACTGAAGCTTTCTTT. It specifies CASSLGFDRWNTEAFF.

This chain connects TRBV2 to TRBJ2-2; no clear D. CDR1 SNHLY and CDR2 FYNNEI come from the germline V gene. The V and J ends lost 6 bases and 3 bases respectively, with 8 bases between them. This CDR3 comprises 13 residues. The CDR3 DNA follows: TGTGCCAGCAGCGAGTCTCACACCGGGGAGCTGTTTTTT. Protein sequence: CASSESHTGELFF.

In DNA form, the CDR3 reads TGTGCCAGCAGCTTGGTCGTAAATACGCAGTATTTT. This gives the protein CASSLVVNTQYF. This chain uses TRBV5-8 with TRBJ2-3; no definite D call. Germline CDR1 and CDR2: SGHTS and YDEGEE. Trimming took 0 bases from V and 7 from J, leaving 6 bases between them. This CDR3 is 12 amino acids long.

Only one count was recorded for this clone. The J gene is TRBJ2-1, the V gene TRBV28, with 16 bases that match TRBD2. The CDR3 runs 18 residues. Unmatched junction bases numbered 7, after V lost 5 bases and J lost 3 bases. Germline V gene data show CDR1 as MDHEN and CDR2 as SYDVKM. CDR3 coding DNA: TGTGCCAGCAGTCCTGGGACTAGCGGGAGGGCCAGCTACAATGAGCAGTTCTTC. Translation: CASSPGTSGRASYNEQFF. The complete variable domain, with remaining parts taken from reference TRBV28 and TRBJ2-1, reads DVKVTQSSRYLVKRTGEKVFLECVQDMDHENMFWYRQDPGLGLRLIYFSYDVKMKEKGDIPEGYSVSREKKERFSLILESASTNQTSMYLCASSPGTSGRASYNEQFFGPGTRLTVL.

The chain couples TRBV27 to TRBJ1-1; D unresolved. CDR1 is MNHEY, CDR2 SMNVEV, per germline (reference sequence). This CDR3 is built from 13 residues. V lost 3 bases and J lost 1, with 6 bases in between. The CDR3 spells CASSFQRNTEAFF. The DNA of the CDR3 is TGTGCCAGCAGTTTCCAAAGGAACACTGAAGCTTTCTTT.

The rearrangement links TRBV18 to TRBJ1-2; possible D gene TRBD1, 5 bases. V lost 3 bases and J 8 bases, leaving 16 bases between the germline ends. Germline V CDR1 and CDR2: KGHSH, LQKENI. The CDR3 loop spans 14 amino acids. In DNA form, the CDR3 reads TGTGCCAGCTCACCCGGGACGCCACCTATGGGCTACACCTTC. As protein: CASSPGTPPMGYTF.

The chain recombines TRBV18 with TRBJ1-1, with D perhaps TRBD1 (6 bases). V dropped 3 bases and J dropped 5 bases, with 16 bases sitting between them. The CDR3 has 15 residues. Germline CDR1 is KGHSH and CDR2 is LQKENI. The CDR3 protein is CASSPQQGSGTEAFF. The CDR3 DNA is TGTGCCAGCTCACCGCAGCAGGGGTCTGGGACTGAAGCTTTCTTT.

V gene TRBV6-7 combines with J gene TRBJ1-2, with D hard to call. TRBV6-7 is flagged as an ORF with uncertain function. V lost 0 bases, J lost 4 bases, and 12 bases lay in between. The CDR3 extends over 15 amino acids. The CDR3, as DNA: TGTGCCAGCAGTTACTCGGGGAGTCCTGTCTATGGCTACACCTTC. It yields the protein CASSYSGSPVYGYTF.

The chain recombines TRBV5-1 with TRBJ2-5; D ambiguous. Germline CDR1 SGHRS, CDR2 YFSETQ. The V end lost 1 base, the J end lost 4 bases, and 5 bases lay between the germline ends. CDR3 length: 12 amino acids. The CDR3 loop reads CASSLWGETQYF. CDR3 DNA: TGCGCCAGCAGCTTGTGGGGAGAGACCCAGTACTTC.

This sequence joins TRBV27 and TRBJ1-4; D unresolved. Germline V gives CDR1 MNHEY, CDR2 SMNVEV (reference sequence). This CDR3 is built from 14 residues. Trimming shortened V by 5 bases and J by 2 bases, and 9 bases separated the two germline ends. CDR3 nucleotides: TGTGCCAGCAGTCCACGGGTCACTAATGAAAAACTGTTTTTT. This codes for CASSPRVTNEKLFF. Variable domain in full (rest from reference TRBV27 and TRBJ1-4): EAQVTQNPRYLITVTGKKLTVTCSQNMNHEYMSWYRQDPGLGLRQIYYSMNVEVTDKGDVPEGYKVSRKEKRNFPLILESPSPNQTSLYFCASSPRVTNEKLFFGSGTQLSVL.

This clone came up once. V usage is TRBV12-5 and J usage is TRBJ1-4; 7 bases are shared with TRBD1. The germline CDR1 and CDR2 sequences are LGHNT and FRNRAP. The CDR3 totals 17 residues. The J segment lost 0 bases and the V segment lost 1 base, leaving 5 bases of the junction unmatched. The CDR3 loop reads CASGLGTGPATNEKLFF. The DNA for the CDR3 is TGTGCTAGTGGTTTGGGGACAGGACCCGCAACTAATGAAAAACTGTTTTTT.